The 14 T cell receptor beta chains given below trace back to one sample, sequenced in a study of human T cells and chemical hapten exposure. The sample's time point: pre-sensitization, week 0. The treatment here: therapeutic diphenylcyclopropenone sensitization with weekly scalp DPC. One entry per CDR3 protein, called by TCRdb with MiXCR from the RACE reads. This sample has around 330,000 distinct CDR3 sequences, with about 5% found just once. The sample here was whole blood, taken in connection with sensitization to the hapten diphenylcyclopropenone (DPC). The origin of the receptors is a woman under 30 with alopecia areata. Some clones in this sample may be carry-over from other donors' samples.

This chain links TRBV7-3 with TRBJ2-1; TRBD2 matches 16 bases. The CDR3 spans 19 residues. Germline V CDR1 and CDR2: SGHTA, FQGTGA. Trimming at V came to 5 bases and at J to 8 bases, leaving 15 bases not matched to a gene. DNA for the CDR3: TGTGCCAGCAGCCAATCCGGGACTAGCGGGGGGGCCAGGTTACATGAGCAGTTCTTC. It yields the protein CASSQSGTSGGARLHEQFF.

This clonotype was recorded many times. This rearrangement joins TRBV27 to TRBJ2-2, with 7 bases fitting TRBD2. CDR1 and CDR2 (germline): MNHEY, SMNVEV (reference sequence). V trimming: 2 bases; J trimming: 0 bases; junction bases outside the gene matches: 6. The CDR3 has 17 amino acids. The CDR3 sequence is CASSLRGRAANTGELFF. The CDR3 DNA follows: TGTGCCAGCAGTTTACGTGGGAGGGCGGCGAACACCGGGGAGCTGTTTTTT.

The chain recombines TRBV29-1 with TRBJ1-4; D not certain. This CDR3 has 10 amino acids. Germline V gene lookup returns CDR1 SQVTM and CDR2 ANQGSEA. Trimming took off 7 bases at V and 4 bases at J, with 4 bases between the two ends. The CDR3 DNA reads TGCAGCGCCGGTAATGAAAAACTGTTTTTT. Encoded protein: CSAGNEKLFF.

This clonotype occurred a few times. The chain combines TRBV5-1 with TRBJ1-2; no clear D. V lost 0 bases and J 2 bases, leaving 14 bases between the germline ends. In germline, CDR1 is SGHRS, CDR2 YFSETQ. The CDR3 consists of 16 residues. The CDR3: CASSLGQQSTNYGYTF. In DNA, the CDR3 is TGCGCCAGCAGCTTGGGTCAACAGTCTACCAACTATGGCTACACCTTC.

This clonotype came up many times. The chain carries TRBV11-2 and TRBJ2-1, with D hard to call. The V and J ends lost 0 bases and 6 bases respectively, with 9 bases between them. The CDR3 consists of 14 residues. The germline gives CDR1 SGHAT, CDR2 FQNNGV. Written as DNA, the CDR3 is TGTGCCAGCAGCTTAGACAGGACGGGCAATGAGCAGTTCTTC. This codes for CASSLDRTGNEQFF.

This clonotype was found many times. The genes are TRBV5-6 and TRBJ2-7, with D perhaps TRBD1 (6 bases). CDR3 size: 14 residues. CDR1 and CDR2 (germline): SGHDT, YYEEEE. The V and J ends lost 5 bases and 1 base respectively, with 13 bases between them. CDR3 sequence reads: CASSTGHPSYEQYF. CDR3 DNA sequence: TGTGCCAGCAGTACGGGACACCCTTCCTACGAGCAGTACTTC.

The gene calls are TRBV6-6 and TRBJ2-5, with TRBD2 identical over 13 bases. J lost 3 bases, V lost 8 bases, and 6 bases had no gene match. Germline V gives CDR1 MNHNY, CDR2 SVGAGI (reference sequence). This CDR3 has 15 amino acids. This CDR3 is CASLRLAGGEETQYF. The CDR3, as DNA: TGTGCCAGCCTTCGACTAGCGGGGGGTGAAGAGACCCAGTACTTC.

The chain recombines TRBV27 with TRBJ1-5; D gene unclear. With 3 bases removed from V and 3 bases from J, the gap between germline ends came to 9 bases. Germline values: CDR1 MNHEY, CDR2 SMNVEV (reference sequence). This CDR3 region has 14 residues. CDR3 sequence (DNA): TGTGCCAGCAGTTTGGGAAAAGACAATCAGCCCCAGCATTTT. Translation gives CASSLGKDNQPQHF.

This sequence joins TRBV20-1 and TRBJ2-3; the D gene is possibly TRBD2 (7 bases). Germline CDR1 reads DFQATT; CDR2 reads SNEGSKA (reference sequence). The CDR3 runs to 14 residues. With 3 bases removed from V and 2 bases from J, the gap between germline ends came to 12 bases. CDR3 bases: TGCAGTGCTAGCTCCGGGGGGCCCACAGATACGCAGTATTTT. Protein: CSASSGGPTDTQYF.

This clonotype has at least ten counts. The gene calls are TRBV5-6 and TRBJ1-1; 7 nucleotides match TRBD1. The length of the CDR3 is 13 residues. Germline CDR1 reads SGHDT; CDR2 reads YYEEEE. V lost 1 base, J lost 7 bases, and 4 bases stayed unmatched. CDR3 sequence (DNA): TGTGCCAGCAGCTTGCACCAGGGGGGTGAAGCTTTCTTT. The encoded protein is CASSLHQGGEAFF.

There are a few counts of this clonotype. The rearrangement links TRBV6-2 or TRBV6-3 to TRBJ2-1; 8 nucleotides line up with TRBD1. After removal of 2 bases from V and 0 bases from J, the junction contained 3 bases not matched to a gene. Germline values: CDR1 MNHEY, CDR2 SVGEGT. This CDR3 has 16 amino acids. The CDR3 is CASSYTDRVSYNEQFF. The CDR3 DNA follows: TGTGCCAGCAGTTACACGGACAGGGTCTCCTACAATGAGCAGTTCTTC.

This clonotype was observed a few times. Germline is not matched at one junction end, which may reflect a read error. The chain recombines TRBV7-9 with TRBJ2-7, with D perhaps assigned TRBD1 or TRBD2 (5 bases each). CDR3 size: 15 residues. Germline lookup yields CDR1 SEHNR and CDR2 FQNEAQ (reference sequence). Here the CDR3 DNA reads TGTGCCAGCAGCCCCAGCCGAGGGGTGTCCTACGTGCAGTACTTC. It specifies CASSPSRGVSYVQYF.

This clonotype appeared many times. CDR3 in amino acids: CASSLKGDRGPWKGTEAFF. CDR3 sequence (DNA): TGTGCCAGCAGTTTAAAGGGTGATAGGGGTCCCTGGAAGGGAACTGAAGCTTTCTTT. The genes are TRBV12-3 or TRBV12-4 and TRBJ1-1; D might be TRBD1 (5 bases). The V gene lost 2 bases and the J gene lost 5 bases, with 27 bases spanning the gap. CDR3 size: 19 residues.

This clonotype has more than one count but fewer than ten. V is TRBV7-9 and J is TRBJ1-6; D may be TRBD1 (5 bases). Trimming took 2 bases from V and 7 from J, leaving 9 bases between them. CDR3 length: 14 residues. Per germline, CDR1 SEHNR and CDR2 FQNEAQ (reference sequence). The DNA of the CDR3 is TGTGCCAGCAGCTTACCGGGACGAAATTCACCCCTCCACTTT. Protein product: CASSLPGRNSPLHF.